This is a list of T cell receptor beta chains from one sample in a study of blood T cell repertoires in COVID-19. Assay used: immunoSEQ multiplex PCR; TCRdb lists only in-frame clones, some missing. The sample yields about 270,000 clones, about 89% seen once. Sequencing was done on a sample of peripheral blood. The receptors shown here come from a woman in her forties or fifties with acute or convalescent COVID-19. Both conserved end residues are part of each CDR3. A D gene is named only where the DNA matches it firmly. For some rows the clone size is stated as once, few or many, or as a class when expanded; others skip it.

clone size	V gene	J gene	D gene	CDR3 DNA	CDR3 protein
.	TRBV6-1	TRBJ2-1	.	TGTGCCAGCAGTGAACTAGCCCCAGCCCGGGACAATGAGCAGTTCTTC	CASSELAPARDNEQFF
.	TRBV30	TRBJ1-2	TRBD1	TGTGCCTGGAGTACCCGGGACAGATCTTGGGGTGGCTACACCTTC	CAWSTRDRSWGGYTF
few	TRBV27	TRBJ2-1	.	TGTGCCAGCAGCCTGGGGCAACTAGCTCGCGAGCAGTTCTTC	CASSLGQLAREQFF
.	TRBV28	TRBJ2-7	.	TGTGCCAGCAGACCCGGCGTCGGGGTGCCATTGGACTTC	CASRPGVGVPLDF
.	TRBV3-1/TRBV3-2	TRBJ2-1	TRBD2	TGTGCCAGCAGCCGAACAAGCATAGCGGGAGGACCACGAGGTGAGCAGTTCTTC	CASSRTSIAGGPRGEQFF
.	TRBV5-1	TRBJ1-1	.	TGCGCCAGCAGCCCCCTCCCACAAATTGAAGCTTTCTTT	CASSPLPQIEAFF
once	TRBV24-1	TRBJ2-1	.	TGTGCCACAAGCGAACCGGGACAAGTAAATGAGCAGTTCTTC	CATSEPGQVNEQFF
.	TRBV6-5	TRBJ1-5	.	TGTGCCAGCAGGGGGACACTGAATCAGCCCCAGCATTTT	CASRGTLNQPQHF
once	TRBV30	TRBJ1-5	.	TGTGCCTGGAGTGTGAGCTCCTCCGGGGTCCAGCCCCAGCATTTT	CAWSVSSSGVQPQHF
few	TRBV5-1	TRBJ2-1	TRBD2	TGCGCCAGCAGCCCCAGCGGGAGTGGGTACAATGAGCAGTTCTTC	CASSPSGSGYNEQFF
.	TRBV27	TRBJ2-3	TRBD1	TGTGCCAGCAGTTTCGGTTTGGGCAGGGGGAGCACAGATACGCAGTATTTT	CASSFGLGRGSTDTQYF